This T cell receptor beta chain was recorded in a study of blood T cell repertoires in COVID-19. The study counted Cohort 3 donors as recovered given two negative PCRs, clearance, or symptom resolution. The CDR3 contains 14 residues. Germline V gives CDR1 LGHDT, CDR2 YNNKEL (reference sequence). The V and J ends lost 3 bases and 6 bases, in that order; junction bases with no gene match: 6. In the authors' workflow: Estimates of nucleated cell counts were drawn from the amplification of reference gene primers. TCRdb keeps only in-frame clones here, not all; method: immunoSEQ multiplex PCR. V, J and clone size were drawn from that table, and D and trimming were deduced from the DNA. The sample shows roughly 400,000 clones, 85% to 90% of them seen only once.

Sequenced material: PBMCs or T cells enriched from blood (not recorded which). The clonotype originates from a woman aged 45-60 years who had recovered from COVID-19. The chain combines TRBV3-1 (or the pseudogene TRBV3-2) with TRBJ2-5; 8 bases map to TRBD2. CDR3 sequence reads: CASSHLAGRQTQYF. The CDR3, as DNA: TGTGCCAGCAGCCATCTAGCGGGTCGGCAGACCCAGTACTTC.